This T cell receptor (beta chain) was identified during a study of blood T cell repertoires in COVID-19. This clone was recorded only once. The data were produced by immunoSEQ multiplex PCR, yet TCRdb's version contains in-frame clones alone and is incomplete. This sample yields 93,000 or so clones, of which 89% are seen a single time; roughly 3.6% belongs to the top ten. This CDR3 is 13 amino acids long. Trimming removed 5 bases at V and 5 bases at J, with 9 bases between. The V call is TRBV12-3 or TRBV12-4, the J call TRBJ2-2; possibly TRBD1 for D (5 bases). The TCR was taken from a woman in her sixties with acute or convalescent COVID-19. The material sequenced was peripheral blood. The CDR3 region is CASSRQGTGELFF. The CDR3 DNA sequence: TGTGCCAGCAGTCGCCAGGGAACCGGGGAGCTGTTTTTT.